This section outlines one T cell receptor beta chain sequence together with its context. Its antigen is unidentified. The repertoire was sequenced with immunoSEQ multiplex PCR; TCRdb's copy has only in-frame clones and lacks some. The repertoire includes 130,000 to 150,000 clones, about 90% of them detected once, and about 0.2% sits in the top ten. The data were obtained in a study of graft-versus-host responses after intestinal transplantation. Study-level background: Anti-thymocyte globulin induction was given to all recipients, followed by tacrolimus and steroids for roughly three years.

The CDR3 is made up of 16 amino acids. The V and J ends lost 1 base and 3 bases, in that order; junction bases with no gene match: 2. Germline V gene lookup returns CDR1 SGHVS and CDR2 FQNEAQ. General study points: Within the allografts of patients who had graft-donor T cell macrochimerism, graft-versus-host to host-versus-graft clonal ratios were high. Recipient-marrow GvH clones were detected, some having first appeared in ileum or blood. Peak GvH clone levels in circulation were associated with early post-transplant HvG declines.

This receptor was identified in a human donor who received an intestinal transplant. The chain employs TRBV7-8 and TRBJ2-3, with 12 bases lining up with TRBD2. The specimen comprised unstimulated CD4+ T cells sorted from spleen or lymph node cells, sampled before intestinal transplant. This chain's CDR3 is CASSLGGTSGTDTQYF. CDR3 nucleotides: TGTGCCAGCAGCTTAGGGGGGACTAGCGGGACAGATACGCAGTATTTT.